The TCR beta chain under discussion was sequenced for a study of cytomegalovirus exposure and HLA in healthy donors. Primers included in the PCR were 60 Vbeta and 13 Jbeta primers. Some clones are missing from TCRdb's copy, which holds only in-frame ones; the method was immunoSEQ multiplex PCR. This sample's table reports about 100,000 clones. Study-level findings and limits: The majority of CMV-associated TCR beta chains were reported as apparently HLA-restricted in a later analysis. A missense DCLRE1C variant was associated with V- and J-gene trimming of TCR beta chains in a later analysis, and an independent cohort replicated the association.

Concerning this clone itself: Its target is not known.

CDR1 MNHNS and CDR2 SASEGT come from the germline V gene. Trimming took off 4 bases at V and 1 base at J, with 12 bases between the two ends. The CDR3 sequence is 15 residues long. Sequencing was carried out using PBMCs. The sequence was collected from a man in his fifties or sixties in good health and CMV-seronegative. V gene TRBV6-1 combines with J gene TRBJ2-3; D is possibly TRBD2 (6 bases). CDR3 in DNA: TGTGCCAGCAGTGGCGGGACCTTGCGCACAGATACGCAGTATTTT. Translated, it gives CASSGGTLRTDTQYF.